The 21 T cell receptor beta chains below come from one sample, sequenced in a study of CD4 T cells in relation to SARS-CoV-2 and coronaviruses (dated by TCRdb to about 2021). The library was obtained by the immunoSEQ multiplex PCR assay. TCRdb retrieved this table from immuneACCESS and kept in-frame rearrangements only. Not all clones are present; in checked studies, unresolved V genes account for under half, and no reason is known for the remainder. The sample profile shows 21,000 or so clones; 76% of them were found once. The ten largest clones add up to 29% of the sample. CD4+ T cells from unexposed donors were collected before the COVID-19 pandemic (2011-2018). After roughly 11 days of culture, CD4+ T cells were isolated with the EasySep CD4+ T cell isolation kit. These receptors' targets are unknown. The specimen sequenced was CD4+ T cells from PBMCs, cultured in vitro. These receptor sequences come from a human donor in good health.

The gene calls are TRBV10-2 and TRBJ1-5; D might be TRBD1 (5 bases). Germline V gene sequence: CDR1 WSHSY, CDR2 SAAADI. V was pared by 1 base and J by 1 base, with 17 bases between. The CDR3 loop spans 18 amino acids. CDR3 coding DNA: TGCGCCAGCAGTGAGTATTTGGGGACGGTTAAGAGCAATCAGCCCCAGCATTTT. Its translation: CASSEYLGTVKSNQPQHF.

CDR3 nucleotide sequence: TGTGCCAGCAGCCCGGGACCAACAAGCTCCTACAATGAGCAGTTCTTC. Its protein is CASSPGPTSSYNEQFF. The chain couples TRBV3-1 (or the pseudogene TRBV3-2) to TRBJ2-1; D is tentatively TRBD1 or TRBD2 (5 bases each). Germline V gene sequence: CDR1 LGHDT, CDR2 YNNKEL (reference sequence). This CDR3 comprises 16 residues. The germline V and J ends were trimmed by 4 bases and 0 bases, with 13 bases remaining between them.

The chain combines TRBV19 with TRBJ2-3, with 7 bases fitting TRBD1. There are 14 residues in the CDR3. Germline V lookup: CDR1 LNHDA, CDR2 SQIVND (reference sequence). J gave up 5 bases and V 7 bases, and 9 bases lay outside the gene matches. As DNA, the CDR3 is TGTGCCAGTACTAACAGGGGCCTGGGAGATACGCAGTATTTT. This encodes CASTNRGLGDTQYF.

V usage is TRBV20-1 and J usage is TRBJ2-5, with 10 bases matching TRBD2. Unmatched junction bases numbered 10, after V lost 3 bases and J lost 6 bases. There are 15 residues in the CDR3. Germline assignment: CDR1 DFQATT and CDR2 SNEGSKA (reference sequence). CDR3 protein: CSASGSSGREKTQYF. As DNA, the CDR3 is TGCAGTGCTAGTGGTTCGAGCGGGAGGGAGAAGACCCAGTACTTC.

V gene TRBV10-3 combines with J gene TRBJ2-5; a possible D gene is TRBD1 (5 bases). V was pared by 8 bases and J by 4 bases, with 20 bases between. The CDR3 has 15 residues. CDR1 is ENHRY, CDR2 SYGVKD, per germline. CDR3 region: CAIESVLGQRETQYF. As DNA, the CDR3 is TGTGCCATCGAGTCAGTTTTGGGGCAAAGAGAGACCCAGTACTTC.

The V call is TRBV28, the J call TRBJ1-1, with D tentatively TRBD1 (5 bases). The length of the CDR3 is 13 residues. Germline CDR1 MDHEN, CDR2 SYDVKM. Trimming took off 2 bases at V and 7 bases at J, with 11 bases between the two ends. CDR3 sequence: CASSLKGQNEAFF. CDR3 nucleotides: TGTGCCAGCAGTTTAAAGGGGCAGAATGAAGCTTTCTTT.

V usage is TRBV29-1 and J usage is TRBJ2-5; TRBD2 might be the D (5 bases). CDR3 length: 15 amino acids. Trimming took 5 bases from V and 0 from J, leaving 16 bases between them. Per germline, CDR1 SQVTM and CDR2 ANQGSEA. DNA for the CDR3: TGCAGCGTTTATGGTGGCGGGCATTACCAAGAGACCCAGTACTTC. Translated, it gives CSVYGGGHYQETQYF.

The CDR3 DNA is TGTGCCAGTAGTCCCGGGACAGGGGTGAGTCGAGGCTACACCTTC. Its protein product is CASSPGTGVSRGYTF. The chain recombines TRBV19 with TRBJ1-2, with 10 bases that match TRBD1. Germline V gene lookup returns CDR1 LNHDA and CDR2 SQIVND (reference sequence). CDR3 length: 15 amino acids. With 5 bases clipped from V and 8 bases from J, the junction kept 11 bases outside the gene matches.

This chain uses TRBV30 with TRBJ1-1; D might be TRBD1 (5 bases). The ends were cut back, 2 bases at V and 1 base at J, with 11 bases in the middle. The CDR3 sequence is 14 residues long. Germline CDR1 GTSNPN, CDR2 SVGIG (reference sequence). CDR3 loop: CAWSSPGRNTEAFF. CDR3 sequence (DNA): TGTGCCTGGAGTAGCCCAGGGAGGAACACTGAAGCTTTCTTT.

V is TRBV19 and J is TRBJ2-3; tentative D call: TRBD2 (5 bases). The CDR3 runs to 14 residues. V shed 3 bases and J shed 0 bases, with 7 bases lying between them. In germline, CDR1 is LNHDA, CDR2 SQIVND (reference sequence). CDR3 bases: TGTGCCAGTAGTATGGACTTGAGCACAGATACGCAGTATTTT. This sequence encodes CASSMDLSTDTQYF.

The genes are TRBV7-9 and TRBJ2-3; D not certain. This CDR3 has 13 residues. The V end was cut by 6 bases, the J end by 2 bases, with 9 bases between. Germline V gives CDR1 SEHNR, CDR2 FQNEAQ (reference sequence). The CDR3 region has the DNA TGTGCCAGCAGATTACGTCCCACAGATACGCAGTATTTT. This sequence encodes CASRLRPTDTQYF.

V is TRBV7-6 and J is TRBJ1-5, with D unresolved. In germline, CDR1 is SGHVS, CDR2 FNYEAQ. Between the trimmed V and J ends, which lost 3 bases and 0 bases, there was a span of 9 bases. CDR3 length: 15 amino acids. The CDR3 loop reads CASSLQADSNQPQHF. The CDR3 DNA reads as TGTGCCAGCAGCTTGCAGGCGGATAGCAATCAGCCCCAGCATTTT. Drawing the rest from reference TRBV7-6 and TRBJ1-5, the complete variable domain is GAGVSQSPRYKVTKRGQDVALRCDPISGHVSLYWYRQALGQGPEFLTYFNYEAQQDKSGLPNDRFSAERPEGSISTLTIQRTEQRDSAMYRCASSLQADSNQPQHFGDGTRLSIL.

The V gene is TRBV12-5, the J gene TRBJ2-1; D tentatively fits TRBD1 or TRBD2 (5 bases each). Germline assignment: CDR1 LGHNT and CDR2 FRNRAP. V was cut by 9 bases and J by 8 bases, with 17 bases left in between. The CDR3 loop spans 13 amino acids. DNA of the CDR3: TGTGCTAGCCGAAGCCGGGGCTCGGATGAGCAGTTCTTC. It yields the protein CASRSRGSDEQFF.

This chain connects TRBV4-2 to TRBJ2-1; D not certain. Trimming cost V 0 bases and J 10 bases, with 7 bases left between them. The CDR3 extends over 12 amino acids. CDR1 is LGHNA and CDR2 is YNFKEQ in the germline V gene. DNA of the CDR3: TGTGCCAGCAGCCAAGAGACACGGGAGCAGTTCTTC. Amino acid sequence: CASSQETREQFF.

The rearrangement uses TRBV28 and TRBJ1-4, with unresolved D. The V end was cut by 6 bases, the J end by 8 bases, with 16 bases between. CDR1 is MDHEN, CDR2 SYDVKM, per germline. CDR3 length: 14 residues. The CDR3 loop reads CASSLEGVREKLFF. For the CDR3, the DNA is TGTGCCAGCAGCTTAGAGGGAGTGAGGGAAAAACTGTTTTTT.

The chain recombines TRBV6-1 with TRBJ2-7; perhaps D is TRBD1 or TRBD2 (7 bases each). The CDR3 has 15 residues. V was cut by 5 bases and J by 5 bases, with 19 bases left in between. CDR1 and CDR2 (germline): MNHNS, SASEGT. CDR3 DNA: TGTGCCAGCAGTTTGACGACAGGGAGGGGAAACGAGCAGTACTTC. Translated, it gives CASSLTTGRGNEQYF.

The chain is built from TRBV7-9 and TRBJ2-1; D call uncertain. CDR1 and CDR2 from the germline V gene are SEHNR and FQNEAQ (reference sequence). V lost 1 base to trimming and J lost 0 bases, with 4 bases between them. This CDR3 spans 14 amino acids. CDR3 loop: CASSLVVSYNEQFF. CDR3 nucleotides: TGTGCCAGCAGCTTAGTTGTCTCCTACAATGAGCAGTTCTTC.

The genes are TRBV7-2 and TRBJ1-5, with D possibly TRBD1 on 5 matching bases. The CDR3 sequence is 17 residues long. Germline V gene lookup returns CDR1 SGHTA and CDR2 FQGNSA. V gave up 4 bases and J gave up 2 bases, with 18 bases separating them. This CDR3 is CASSSRWVGAGNQPQHF. In DNA form, the CDR3 reads TGTGCCAGCAGCTCTAGGTGGGTAGGGGCAGGCAATCAGCCCCAGCATTTT.

This clone appeared a single time. V usage is TRBV5-6 and J usage is TRBJ1-1; no clear D gene. CDR3 length: 11 residues. V was pared by 4 bases and J by 7 bases, with 8 bases between. Per the germline V gene, CDR1 is SGHDT and CDR2 is YYEEEE. The CDR3 coding sequence is TGTGCCAGCAGCGTACTGGGTGAAGCTTTCTTT. This codes for CASSVLGEAFF. Complete variable domain (other parts from reference TRBV5-6 and TRBJ1-1): DAGVTQSPTHLIKTRGQQVTLRCSPKSGHDTVSWYQQALGQGPQFIFQYYEEEERQRGNFPDRFSGHQFPNYSSELNVNALLLGDSALYLCASSVLGEAFFGQGTRLTVV.

The chain is built from TRBV15 and TRBJ2-7; 7 nucleotides align to TRBD2. V was clipped by 0 bases and J by 0 bases; unmatched bases: 5. This CDR3 spans 16 amino acids. Germline loops: CDR1 LNHNV, CDR2 YYDKDF (reference sequence). In nucleotides, the CDR3 is TGTGCCACCAGCAGAGATCGGGCTAGCGGCTCCTACGAGCAGTACTTC. Protein product: CATSRDRASGSYEQYF.

The chain links TRBV19 to TRBJ1-1, with 9 bases aligning to TRBD1. Trimming cost V 4 bases and J 0 bases; bases outside gene matches: 3. Germline CDR1 is LNHDA and CDR2 is SQIVND (reference sequence). CDR3 size: 15 residues. The CDR3 reads CASSKTGGLNTEAFF. DNA for the CDR3: TGTGCCAGTAGTAAAACAGGGGGCCTGAACACTGAAGCTTTCTTT.